This TCR beta chain emerged from a study of T cell responses to AZD1222 COVID-19 vaccine. Trimming took off 1 base at V and 1 base at J, with 8 bases between the two ends. Germline loops: CDR1 MGHDK, CDR2 SYGVNS. The CDR3 spans 15 residues. Sequencing used immunoSEQ multiplex PCR; TCRdb keeps in-frame clones, though not all of them. The table lists about 120,000 clones, about 89% of them singletons. V is TRBV25-1 and J is TRBJ1-5, with D possibly matching TRBD1 (5 bases). Material: peripheral blood, obtained on day 0 of AZD1222 vaccination. The clonotype originates from an adult in good health. CDR3 region: CASSEFRESNQPQHF. In DNA form, the CDR3 reads TGTGCCAGCAGTGAATTCAGGGAGAGCAATCAGCCCCAGCATTTT.